This T cell receptor beta chain was identified during a study of CD8 T cells in Susac syndrome (dated 2019 in TCRdb). General notes on the study: Among the sequenced Susac syndrome patients, about six had clinically active disease and roughly eight were in clinical remission. CD8+ T cell repertoire clonality was compared between some 12 healthy donors, around 14 Susac syndrome patients and around 16 multiple sclerosis patients. Susac syndrome patients were therapy-naive, on corticosteroids (some also receiving IVIg), or on IVIg alone at blood withdrawal. The study used repertoire sequencing to test whether antigen drove CD8+ T cell activation and differentiation in Susac syndrome.

This clonotype was recorded once. Its antigen has not been determined. The sample holds no much larger clone one base away, and base qualities are not on file. A single read constitutes weak evidence. Peripheral blood CD8+ and CD4+ T cells from healthy donors, Susac syndrome patients and multiple sclerosis patients were profiled by high-throughput TCR beta sequencing. The Susac syndrome patients fulfilled recently defined diagnostic criteria for definite or probable disease. CD8+ TEMRA cells were enriched by FACS, while bulk CD8+ and CD4+ T cells were purified by magnetic negative isolation. Blood was collected in EDTA tubes and processed within 24 hours, with PBMCs isolated through density gradient centrifugation. PBMCs intended for TCR sequencing were frozen in liquid nitrogen and were later thawed in a 37 degrees C water bath. A purity of at least 90% was achieved for sorted or isolated CD4+, CD8+ and CD8+ TEMRA cells.

RNA was extracted with the RNeasy kit and 0.5 to 1 ug was reverse transcribed using random hexamers. TCR beta CDR3 regions were amplified with the immunoSEQ multiplex PCR assay covering 54 Vbeta and 13 Jbeta segments. PCR amplification bias was corrected by using a synthetic template baseline for primer optimization and computational correction. In the source study's methods: Reads were annotated to V, D and J genes per IMGT and analyzed with immunoSEQ Analyzer, keeping only productive sequences. To calculate clonality, Shannon entropy was normalized by log2 of the number of productive unique sequences and then subtracted from one. For each patient and control, public and private clones were evaluated among the 100 most prevalent clones. Susac-specific clones were defined as absent from healthy and MS cohorts, 1052 published viral clones and other ImmuneACCESS disease sequences. The public sequencing data were trimmed at Q25 with fastp and processed into clonotypes with MiXCR by TCRdb, which kept only in-frame beta chains. Each record represents a unique CDR3 protein, reported with the most common genes and DNA among its rows. These V and J calls originate from TCRdb's pipeline instead of the authors' own analysis. For this sample the table gives some 96,000 distinct CDR3 sequences, of which around 95% were detected only once. Clones ranked in the top ten supply 0.3% of the sample.

Trimming takes 4 bases from V and 3 bases from J, and the germline ends sit 12 bases apart. According to the germline V gene, CDR1 reads MNHEY and CDR2 reads SVGAGI. The CDR3, cysteine through phenylalanine, is 14 amino acids long. Only CDR3 DNA is held: 42 bases, read in frame from base 1. Findings and caveats that apply to the study as a whole: CD8+ repertoires in Susac syndrome showed clonal expansion, which was highest in CD8+ TEMRA cells and was greater in clinically active patients than in remitting patients. Looking at Susac-specific public clones, the researchers identified about 15 in the total CD8+ repertoire and four or five in the CD8+ TEMRA repertoire. The study acknowledged that relatively few individuals were included in the TCR sequencing and HLA analysis.

Sequenced: CD8+ T cells from PBMCs. The chain employs TRBV6-5 and TRBJ2-5, with the D gene not confidently named. This clonotype originated in a human donor with Susac syndrome. The CDR3 region has the sequence CASSSFTEKETQYF. The nucleotide sequence is TGTGCCAGCAGTTCCTTTACGGAAAAAGAGACCCAGTACTTC.